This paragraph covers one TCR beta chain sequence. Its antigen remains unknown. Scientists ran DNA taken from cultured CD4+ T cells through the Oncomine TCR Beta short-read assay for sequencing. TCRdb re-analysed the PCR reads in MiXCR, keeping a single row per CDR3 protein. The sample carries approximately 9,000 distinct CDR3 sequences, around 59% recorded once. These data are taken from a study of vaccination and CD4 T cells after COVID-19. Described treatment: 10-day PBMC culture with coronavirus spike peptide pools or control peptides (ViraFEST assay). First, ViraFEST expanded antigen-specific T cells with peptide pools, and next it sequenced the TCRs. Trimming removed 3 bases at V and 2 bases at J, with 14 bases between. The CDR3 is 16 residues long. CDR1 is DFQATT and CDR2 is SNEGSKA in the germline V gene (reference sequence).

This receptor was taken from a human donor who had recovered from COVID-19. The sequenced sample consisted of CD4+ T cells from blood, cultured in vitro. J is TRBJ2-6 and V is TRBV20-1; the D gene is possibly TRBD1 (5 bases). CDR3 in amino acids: CSASTSRGPGANVLTF. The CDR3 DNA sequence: TGCAGTGCTAGCACCTCTAGGGGCCCTGGGGCCAACGTCCTGACTTTC.